A selection of T cell receptor beta chains follows, all from one sample in a study of T cells in Graves' hyperthyroidism and ophthalmopathy. TCRdb re-called the multiplex PCR reads through MiXCR, storing one row per CDR3 protein. The sample consists of about 520,000 distinct CDR3 sequences, less than 25% of them appearing once. Sequenced material: blood. These receptors came from a man younger than 35 with Graves' hyperthyroidism. Both conserved end residues are part of each CDR3.

V gene | CDR3 protein
TRBV20-1 | CSARDRTGAFF
TRBV27 | CASTRTGGLTGELFF
TRBV5-5 | CASSRGVTGELFF
TRBV12-3/TRBV12-4 | CASTNSLLYEQYF
TRBV5-1 | CVSSFAGTTGANVLTF
TRBV20-1 | CSARDGQGGQPQHF
TRBV2 | CASSWGLAPTGETQYF
TRBV5-1 | CASSLGAGVDGGELFF
TRBV6-1 | CASSWDSSYEQYF
TRBV7-2 | CASSLGAGAGNTIYF
TRBV6-1 | CASRRQDSCEQYF
TRBV27 | CASTMGQFTYEQYF
TRBV12-3/TRBV12-4 | CASSPGGPSNQPQHF
TRBV6-5 | CASSYFFGQPQHF
TRBV5-4 | CASSSGRGIRNTEACF
TRBV15 | CATSRGSPTGGFGEQYF
TRBV5-5 | CASSWDPAYEQYF
TRBV19 | CASSHLASSYEQYF
TRBV28 | CASSLPGQASYTF
TRBV19 | CASSAGASSYEQYF
TRBV12-3/TRBV12-4 | CASSLVQGMGETQYF
TRBV6-1 | CATRGNGNTIYF
TRBV3-1 | CASSQDHIQYF